This T cell receptor beta chain was captured in a study of CD8 T cells in ankylosing spondylitis. This clonotype has at least ten counts. Its target is not known. Whole-study findings and limits: What appeared characteristic of ankylosing spondylitis blood was a TCR beta motif of 7 or 8 highly homologous variants.

The CDR3 length is 16 residues. V shed 4 bases, J shed 0 bases, and the junction held 7 bases outside the gene matches. Germline V gene sequence: CDR1 SGHRS, CDR2 YFSETQ. Quantitative 5'-RACE with molecular barcodes generated TCR beta libraries. TCRdb recomputed calls from the 5' RACE reads with MiXCR, one row per CDR3 protein. The data contain roughly 120,000 distinct CDR3 sequences, about 6.5% of them singletons. Sequenced sample: blood, either unsorted or a sorted T cell fraction (not recorded which). The sequence came from a male donor with ankylosing spondylitis or in good health (not recorded which). The gene calls are TRBV5-1 and TRBJ2-7; 10 bases agree with TRBD2. CDR3 residues: CASSAYLAGASYEQYF. The CDR3 region has the DNA TGCGCCAGCAGCGCGTACCTAGCGGGGGCCTCCTACGAGCAGTACTTC. The full variable domain, with the rest looked up from reference TRBV5-1 and TRBJ2-7, is KAGVTQTPRYLIKTRGQQVTLSCSPISGHRSVSWYQQTPGQGLQFLFEYFSETQRNKGNFPGRFSGRQFSNSRSEMNVSTLELGDSALYLCASSAYLAGASYEQYFGPGTRLTVT.